This entry is about one TCR beta chain. Its cognate antigen is unknown. Using immunoSEQ multiplex PCR, the repertoire was profiled, and TCRdb retains in-frame clones only, with some absent. The sample includes roughly 2.1 million clones, about 93% of them seen just once. These data belong to a study of shared clonotypes between healthy human individuals. On the study more broadly: With ages of 18 to 49, the donors were a couple of women and a few men. Plates per donor: three CD4 naive, three CD4 memory, two CD8 naive, one CD8 memory.

CD45RO negativity and positive selection for CCR7 defined naive CD8 cells, a population that excluded terminally differentiated effector memory CD45RA+ cells. Overall study results and limits: The generation probabilities recorded for non-shared clonotypes fell below those of clonotypes shared by all four donors. Rarefaction gave evidence that sorted-subset sequencing remained incomplete despite large depth.

The sequenced sample consisted of naive CD8+ T cells from PBMCs. The sequence was obtained from a young man in good health. Some clones in this sample may be carry-over from other donors' samples.

For the CDR3, the DNA is TGTGCCAGCAGCCAACTAGCGGGAGCCCGCGAGCAGTACTTC. Protein sequence: CASSQLAGAREQYF. The genes are TRBV4-2 and TRBJ2-7; 10 bases map to TRBD2. Germline trimming cut 2 bases from V and 6 bases from J; bases unmatched to any gene: 4. This CDR3 spans 14 amino acids. From germline, CDR1 is LGHNA and CDR2 YNFKEQ.